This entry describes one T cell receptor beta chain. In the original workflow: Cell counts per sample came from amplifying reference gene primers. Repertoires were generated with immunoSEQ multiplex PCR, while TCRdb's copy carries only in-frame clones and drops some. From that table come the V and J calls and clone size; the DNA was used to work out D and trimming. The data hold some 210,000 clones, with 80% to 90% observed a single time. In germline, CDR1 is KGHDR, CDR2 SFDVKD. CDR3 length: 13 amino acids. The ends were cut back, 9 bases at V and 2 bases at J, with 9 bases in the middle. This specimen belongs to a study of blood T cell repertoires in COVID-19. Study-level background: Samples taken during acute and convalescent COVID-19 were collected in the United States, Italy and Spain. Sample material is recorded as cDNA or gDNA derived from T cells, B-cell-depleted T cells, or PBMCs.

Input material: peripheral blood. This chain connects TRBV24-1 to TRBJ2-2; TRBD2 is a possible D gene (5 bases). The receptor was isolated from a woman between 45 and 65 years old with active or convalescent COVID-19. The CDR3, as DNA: TGTGCCACCGTCGGGAAAAACACCGGGGAGCTGTTTTTT. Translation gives CATVGKNTGELFF.